Below, 17 T cell receptor beta chains from the same sample are listed, as sequenced in a study of blood T cell repertoires in COVID-19. This table comes from immunoSEQ multiplex PCR, and its TCRdb copy is limited to in-frame clones, with some not included. Among approximately 91,000 clones, about 90% were seen once, and the ten largest hold approximately 4.9%. The sequenced material came from peripheral blood. Receptor source: a man in his 70s with acute or convalescent COVID-19.

J is TRBJ1-6 and V is TRBV5-4; D gene ambiguous. V lost 0 bases to trimming and J lost 8 bases, with 9 bases between them. Germline CDR1 reads SGHNT; CDR2 reads YYREEE (reference sequence). The CDR3 length is 14 residues. The DNA of the CDR3 is TGTGCCAGCAGCTTGGGAGAGATCGATTCACCCCTCCACTTT. Translating gives CASSLGEIDSPLHF.

The chain couples TRBV7-8 to TRBJ2-3; D gene uncertain. This CDR3 is built from 13 residues. V dropped 1 base and J dropped 5 bases, with 7 bases sitting between them. From germline, CDR1 is SGHVS and CDR2 FQNEAQ. In DNA form, the CDR3 reads TGTGCCAGCAGCTTAGGAACGGGAGATACGCAGTATTTT. The encoded protein is CASSLGTGDTQYF.

The chain couples TRBV5-1 to TRBJ1-4; TRBD1 might be the D (5 bases). The germline V and J ends were trimmed by 4 bases and 2 bases, with 15 bases remaining between them. This CDR3 contains 16 residues. Looked up from germline, CDR1 is SGHRS and CDR2 is YFSETQ. The CDR3 region is CASSKDYRLTNEKLFF. CDR3 nucleotide sequence: TGCGCCAGCAGCAAAGATTACAGGCTTACTAATGAAAAACTGTTTTTT.

This sequence joins TRBV4-1 and TRBJ1-3; weak D call: TRBD1 (5 bases). Trimming removed 2 bases from V and 2 bases from J, with 10 bases in between. This CDR3 contains 15 residues. Germline V CDR1 and CDR2: MGHRA, YSYEKL. CDR3 sequence reads: CASSQNGGTGNTIYF. Written as DNA, the CDR3 is TGCGCCAGCAGCCAAAATGGGGGGACTGGAAACACCATATATTTT.

The chain has TRBV6-5 and TRBJ1-2; TRBD1 matches at 10 bases. J lost 0 bases, V lost 10 bases, and 5 bases had no gene match. Germline loops: CDR1 MNHEY, CDR2 SVGAGI. The CDR3 sequence is 14 residues long. The CDR3 loop reads CAICGQGANYGYTF. Written as DNA, the CDR3 is TGTGCCATCTGCGGACAGGGGGCTAACTATGGCTACACCTTC.

The V call is TRBV4-1, the J call TRBJ1-1, with TRBD1 identical over 7 bases. Unmatched junction bases numbered 12, after V lost 4 bases and J lost 1 base. This CDR3 has 17 amino acids. The germline V gene encodes CDR1 MGHRA and CDR2 YSYEKL. The CDR3 DNA is TGCGCCAGCAGCCGTCAACGGGACAGCCATGCGAACACTGAAGCTTTCTTT. This encodes CASSRQRDSHANTEAFF.

This clone is termed large. The CDR3 region is CASGTCRSDIYEQYF. CDR3 nucleotide sequence: TGTGCTAGTGGTACCTGCAGGTCGGATATCTACGAGCAGTACTTC. The rearrangement uses TRBV12-5 and TRBJ2-7; D gene unclear. Trimming left V 5 bases short and J 3 bases short, with 17 bases between. Germline lookup yields CDR1 LGHNT and CDR2 FRNRAP. The CDR3 sequence is 15 residues long.

This chain joins TRBV6-5 and TRBJ1-2, with 8 positions matching TRBD1. V lost 4 bases, J lost 7 bases, and 8 bases stayed unmatched. This CDR3 is built from 14 residues. Germline values: CDR1 MNHEY, CDR2 SVGAGI. The CDR3 coding sequence is TGTGCCAGCAGTTCCAGCAGGGGGCTCGGTGGCTACACCTTC. Amino acids: CASSSSRGLGGYTF.

The chain links TRBV3-1 (or the pseudogene TRBV3-2) to TRBJ1-6; a weak D match, TRBD1 (5 bases). The V gene lost 7 bases and the J gene lost 8 bases, with 12 bases spanning the gap. Germline CDR1 and CDR2: LGHDT and YNNKEL (reference sequence). The length of the CDR3 is 13 residues. Here the CDR3 DNA reads TGTGCCAGCACCACGGGGGGGGATTCACCCCTCCACTTT. It translates to CASTTGGDSPLHF.

V usage is TRBV9 and J usage is TRBJ2-2; 8 bases are shared with TRBD2. CDR1 SGDLS and CDR2 YYNGEE come from the germline V gene. The CDR3 is made up of 20 amino acids. The ends lost 4 bases at V and 0 bases at J; junction bases unmatched: 17. DNA for the CDR3: TGTGCCAGCAGCCACCCCTCAGCGGGGGTTAGATCCGCGAACACCGGGGAGCTGTTTTTT. It specifies CASSHPSAGVRSANTGELFF.

The chain couples TRBV28 to TRBJ2-7, with 7 bases aligning to TRBD2. The V gene end was trimmed by 7 bases and the J gene end by 0 bases; junction bases not matched to a gene: 6. The V gene's germline CDR1 is MDHEN and CDR2 SYDVKM. The CDR3 extends over 14 amino acids. CDR3 sequence (DNA): TGTGCCAGCATACCCCGGGACTACTCCTACGAGCAGTACTTC. It yields the protein CASIPRDYSYEQYF.

This clone is medium-sized (0.01 to 0.1%) within its sample. The rearrangement uses TRBV10-1 and TRBJ2-1, with 8 bases lining up with TRBD2. This CDR3 region has 15 residues. The germline V gene has CDR1 WNHNN and CDR2 SYGVQD (reference sequence). V was pared by 0 bases and J by 3 bases, with 1 base of the junction left unmatched. The CDR3 DNA sequence: TGCGCCAGCAGTGAGTCGGCGGGGGGCTACAATGAGCAGTTCTTC. Translated, it gives CASSESAGGYNEQFF.

The V call is TRBV2, the J call TRBJ2-3, with a weak D call TRBD2 (6 bases). V was pared by 3 bases and J by 0 bases, with 10 bases between. CDR3 size: 15 residues. Germline loops: CDR1 SNHLY, CDR2 FYNNEI. DNA of the CDR3: TGTGCCAGCAGTGACAGGCGGGGTAGCACAGATACGCAGTATTTT. Translated, it gives CASSDRRGSTDTQYF.

V is TRBV6-5 and J is TRBJ1-2, with 7 bases identical to TRBD1. The CDR3 has 11 residues. The V segment lost 6 bases and the J segment 8 bases; nucleotides outside the gene matches: 3. The V gene's germline CDR1 is MNHEY and CDR2 SVGAGI. The CDR3 sequence is CASRETGGYTF. The CDR3 nucleotides read TGTGCCAGCAGAGAGACAGGGGGCTACACCTTC.

This chain uses TRBV19 with TRBJ1-2; TRBD1 agrees at 7 bases. This CDR3 comprises 15 residues. The trim removed 4 bases at V and 2 bases at J, leaving 7 bases unmatched. CDR1 is LNHDA, CDR2 SQIVND, per germline (reference sequence). The CDR3 spells CASSKRQGGNYGYTF. The CDR3 coding sequence is TGTGCCAGTAGTAAACGACAGGGAGGAAACTATGGCTACACCTTC.

The CDR3 spells CSSWRVEGTEAFF. The CDR3 DNA is TGCAGCTCCTGGAGGGTAGAGGGGACTGAAGCTTTCTTT. The chain carries TRBV29-1 and TRBJ1-1; tentative D call: TRBD1 (5 bases). The V gene's germline CDR1 is SQVTM and CDR2 ANQGSEA. V lost 8 bases, J lost 5 bases, and 18 bases lay in between. CDR3 length: 13 amino acids.

This chain joins TRBV5-1 and TRBJ2-3; D is uncertain. CDR3 length equals 13 residues. From germline, CDR1 is SGHRS and CDR2 YFSETQ. Trimming removed 0 bases at V and 6 bases at J, with 8 bases between. The CDR3 nucleotides read TGCGCCAGCAGCTTGGGCCCTGAGGATACGCAGTATTTT. As protein: CASSLGPEDTQYF.